This is a list of T cell receptor beta chains from one sample in a study of control samples from healthy donors and cancer patients. Assay: immunoSEQ multiplex PCR; the TCRdb copy retains only in-frame clones and omits some. The sample contains 75,000 to 100,000 clones, about 86% of which appear only once. Material for sequencing was blood. All receptors come from a woman between 45 and 65 years old in good health. CDR3s include the opening cysteine and the closing phenylalanine or tryptophan. A D gene is named only where the DNA matches it firmly. A row's size may be missing; if present it is once, few, many or a size class.

cdr3_nt: TGTGCCAGCAGCCCTACAGGGACAGATACGCAGTATTTT
cdr3_aa: CASSPTGTDTQYF
v_call: TRBV7-3
d_call: .
j_call: TRBJ2-3
clone_size: .

cdr3_nt: TGTGCCAGCAGCTTGGGTCCGCCCGTGGGGGATCAGCCCCAGCATTTT
cdr3_aa: CASSLGPPVGDQPQHF
v_call: TRBV5-6
d_call: .
j_call: TRBJ1-5
clone_size: .

cdr3_nt: TGTGCCAGCAGCTCGAAACAGGGGTCCTACAATGAGCAGTTCTTC
cdr3_aa: CASSSKQGSYNEQFF
v_call: TRBV5-4
d_call: TRBD1
j_call: TRBJ2-1
clone_size: .

cdr3_nt: TGTGCCAGCAGCAGGACTAGAACAAACACCGGGGAGCTGTTTTTT
cdr3_aa: CASSRTRTNTGELFF
v_call: TRBV14
d_call: TRBD2
j_call: TRBJ2-2
clone_size: .

cdr3_nt: TGTGCCAGCAGCTTAGCAGGGGGCCTCTACAATGAGCAGTTCTTC
cdr3_aa: CASSLAGGLYNEQFF
v_call: TRBV7-3
d_call: TRBD1
j_call: TRBJ2-1
clone_size: .

cdr3_nt: TGTGCCAGCAGCTTATTCTCCCAAAATGAGCAGTTCTTC
cdr3_aa: CASSLFSQNEQFF
v_call: TRBV7-2
d_call: .
j_call: TRBJ2-1
clone_size: .

cdr3_nt: TGTGCCAGCAGCCTTCGGACAGCCACAAGCTCTGGAAACACCATATATTTT
cdr3_aa: CASSLRTATSSGNTIYF
v_call: TRBV7-6
d_call: .
j_call: TRBJ1-3
clone_size: .

cdr3_nt: TGTGCCACCAGCAGAGGCCAAGACAGGAACTCCTACGAGCAGTACTTC
cdr3_aa: CATSRGQDRNSYEQYF
v_call: TRBV15
d_call: .
j_call: TRBJ2-7
clone_size: .

cdr3_nt: TGTGCCAGCAGTTCAGCGGGAGGGTCCTCCTACAATGAGCAGTTCTTC
cdr3_aa: CASSSAGGSSYNEQFF
v_call: TRBV27
d_call: TRBD2
j_call: TRBJ2-1
clone_size: .

cdr3_nt: TGTGCCAGCAAAGGCGGGTCCTCCTACGAGCAGTACTTC
cdr3_aa: CASKGGSSYEQYF
v_call: TRBV13
d_call: .
j_call: TRBJ2-7
clone_size: .

cdr3_nt: TGTGCCAGCAGGACCCCCGATGGATCGAGAGCTAATGAAAAACTGTTTTTT
cdr3_aa: CASRTPDGSRANEKLFF
v_call: TRBV2
d_call: .
j_call: TRBJ1-4
clone_size: .

cdr3_nt: TGTGCCAGCAGTTACTACTATGACGGGGACAAACAGTACTTC
cdr3_aa: CASSYYYDGDKQYF
v_call: TRBV6-6
d_call: .
j_call: TRBJ2-7
clone_size: .

cdr3_nt: TGTGCCAGCAGCCAACGGGGGGGGTTGGAAAATTCACCCCTCCACTTT
cdr3_aa: CASSQRGGLENSPLHF
v_call: TRBV16
d_call: .
j_call: TRBJ1-6
clone_size: .

cdr3_nt: TGCGCCAGCAGCTCCCCCCGACAGATAAGCAATCAGCCCCAGCATTTT
cdr3_aa: CASSSPRQISNQPQHF
v_call: TRBV5-1
d_call: .
j_call: TRBJ1-5
clone_size: .

cdr3_nt: TGTGCCAGCAGTTTACCCAGGGGGCGCAACTATGGCTACACCTTC
cdr3_aa: CASSLPRGRNYGYTF
v_call: TRBV28
d_call: TRBD1
j_call: TRBJ1-2
clone_size: .

cdr3_nt: TGTGCCAGCAGTTCCGGACCGAGATTCAATCAGCCCCAGCATTTT
cdr3_aa: CASSSGPRFNQPQHF
v_call: TRBV28
d_call: .
j_call: TRBJ1-5
clone_size: .

cdr3_nt: TGTGCCAGCAGCGCAGGGGGCAGTAAGACAGATACGCAGTATTTT
cdr3_aa: CASSAGGSKTDTQYF
v_call: TRBV9
d_call: TRBD1
j_call: TRBJ2-3
clone_size: once

cdr3_nt: TGTGCCAGCAGCGCGGGACAGTTTAACTATGGCTACACCTTC
cdr3_aa: CASSAGQFNYGYTF
v_call: TRBV9
d_call: TRBD1
j_call: TRBJ1-2
clone_size: .

cdr3_nt: TGTGCCATCAGTGAGTCGTTATTACCCAATCAGCCCCAGCATTTT
cdr3_aa: CAISESLLPNQPQHF
v_call: TRBV10-3
d_call: .
j_call: TRBJ1-5
clone_size: .

cdr3_nt: TGTGCCAGCAGTAATAGCGGAACTAATGAGCAGTTCTTC
cdr3_aa: CASSNSGTNEQFF
v_call: TRBV6-5
d_call: .
j_call: TRBJ2-1
clone_size: .

cdr3_nt: TGTGCTCTCCGCAAACTGGGAACTAATGAAAAACTGTTTTTT
cdr3_aa: CALRKLGTNEKLFF
v_call: TRBV11-2
d_call: .
j_call: TRBJ1-4
clone_size: .

cdr3_nt: TGTGCCAGCAGTCTTAGGGGACTAGCGGGAGTGGGTCATTATGGGCAGCGGTTCTTC
cdr3_aa: CASSLRGLAGVGHYGQRFF
v_call: TRBV28
d_call: TRBD2
j_call: TRBJ2-1
clone_size: .

cdr3_nt: TGTGCCAGCAGCTTACAGAATTACTATGGCTACACCTTC
cdr3_aa: CASSLQNYYGYTF
v_call: TRBV13
d_call: .
j_call: TRBJ1-2
clone_size: .